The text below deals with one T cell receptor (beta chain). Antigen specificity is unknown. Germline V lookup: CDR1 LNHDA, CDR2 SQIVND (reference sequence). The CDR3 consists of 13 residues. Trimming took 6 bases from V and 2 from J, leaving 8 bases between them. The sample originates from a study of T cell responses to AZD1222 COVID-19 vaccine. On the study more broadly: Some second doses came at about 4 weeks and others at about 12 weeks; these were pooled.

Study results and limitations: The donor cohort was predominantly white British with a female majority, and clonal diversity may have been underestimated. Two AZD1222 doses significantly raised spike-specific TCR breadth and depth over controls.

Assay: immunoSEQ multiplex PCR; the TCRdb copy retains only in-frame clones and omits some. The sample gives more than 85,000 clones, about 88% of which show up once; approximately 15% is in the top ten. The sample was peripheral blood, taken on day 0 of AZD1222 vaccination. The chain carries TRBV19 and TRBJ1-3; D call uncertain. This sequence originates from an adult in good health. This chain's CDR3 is CASRAGAGNTIYF. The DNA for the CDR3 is TGTGCCAGTAGGGCGGGTGCTGGAAACACCATATATTTT. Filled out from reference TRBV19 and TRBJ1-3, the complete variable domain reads DGGITQSPKYLFRKEGQNVTLSCEQNLNHDAMYWYRQDPGQGLRLIYYSQIVNDFQKGDIAEGYSVSREKKESFPLTVTSAQKNPTAFYLCASRAGAGNTIYFGEGSWLTVV.